The 10 T cell receptor beta chains listed next were all sequenced from one sample in a study of metastatic and nonmetastatic thyroid tumors (dated by TCRdb to the early 2020s). None of the patients had been given any treatment before thyroid surgery. The receptor library was made with PCR. Data came from an Illumina HiSeq 4000. Through fastp at Q25 and MiXCR, TCRdb rebuilt clones from the public reads, retaining in-frame beta chains. The sample yields around 20,000 clones; roughly 22% were counted once. The ten biggest clones cover approximately 8.1% of the sample. The sequencing sample was made of adjacent normal tissue. The receptors shown here come from a female donor with papillary thyroid cancer or a benign thyroid nodule (not recorded which). Some clones in this sample may be carry-over from other donors' samples.

This clone showed up many times. J is TRBJ2-7 and V is TRBV6-1; D unclear. This CDR3 has 14 amino acids. Looked up from germline, CDR1 is MNHNS and CDR2 is SASEGT. V lost 4 bases and J lost 2, with 12 bases in between. The CDR3 here is CASSVSGGAYEQYV. The DNA for the CDR3 is TGTGCCAGCAGTGTTTCTGGCGGTGCCTACGAGCAGTACGTC.

This clone is medium-sized in the sample. Other nucleotide sequences from this sample produce the same CDR3. The genes are TRBV25-1 and TRBJ2-7; a possible D gene is TRBD2 (6 bases). Looked up from germline, CDR1 is MGHDK and CDR2 is SYGVNS. The CDR3 is made up of 16 amino acids. With 6 bases removed from V and 1 base from J, the gap between germline ends came to 19 bases. The CDR3 region has the DNA TGTGCCAGCAGGGGCTACGGGACTTCCAAATCCTACGAGCAGTACTTC. This sequence encodes CASRGYGTSKSYEQYF.

The chain recombines TRBV6-1 with TRBJ1-5; 8 bases fit TRBD1. The CDR3 is 15 amino acids. The V gene's germline CDR1 is MNHNS and CDR2 SASEGT. Germline trimming cut 6 bases from V and 3 bases from J; bases unmatched to any gene: 7. The CDR3 DNA is TGTGCCAGCAGGGGACAGGTGGCGGTCAATCAGCCCCAGCATTTT. Residues: CASRGQVAVNQPQHF.

This clone came up a few times. Written as DNA, the CDR3 is TGTGCCAGCAGTGGGAGGGAGGGGAGCACAGATACGCAGTATTTT. This translates into CASSGREGSTDTQYF. This rearrangement joins TRBV28 to TRBJ2-3; 7 nucleotides match TRBD2. Germline CDR1 is MDHEN and CDR2 is SYDVKM. The CDR3 totals 15 residues. V lost 5 bases and J lost 0; bases outside the gene matches: 5.

This clone was counted between two and nine times. The chain joins TRBV7-9 to TRBJ2-1; 9 bases are shared with TRBD2. With V trimmed by 3 bases and J by 9 bases, 9 bases remained unmatched. Germline CDR1 and CDR2: SEHNR and FQNEAQ (reference sequence). The CDR3 loop spans 15 amino acids. CDR3 coding DNA: TGTGCCAGCAGCTTTGCGGGAGGGCCTTTCGGTGAGCAGTTCTTC. This codes for CASSFAGGPFGEQFF.

This clone came up many times. CDR3 loop: CASSNRDTSYEQYF. The CDR3 nucleotides read TGTGCCAGCAGCAACCGGGACACCTCCTACGAGCAGTACTTC. The chain carries TRBV7-9 and TRBJ2-7; possibly TRBD1 for D (6 bases). Germline values: CDR1 SEHNR, CDR2 FQNEAQ (reference sequence). V was clipped by 5 bases and J by 0 bases, with 11 bases between them. The CDR3 spans 14 residues. The complete variable domain, with remaining parts taken from reference TRBV7-9 and TRBJ2-7, reads DTGVSQNPRHKITKRGQNVTFRCDPISEHNRLYWYRQTLGQGPEFLTYFQNEAQLEKSRLLSDRFSAERPKGSFSTLEIQRTEQGDSAMYLCASSNRDTSYEQYFGPGTRLTVT.

The rearrangement joins TRBV11-2 to TRBJ1-2, with D possibly being TRBD1 (5 bases). The CDR3 length is 16 residues. Germline V lookup: CDR1 SGHAT, CDR2 FQNNGV. Deletions cut 2 bases from V and 2 bases from J, with 15 bases between. In DNA form, the CDR3 reads TGTGCCAGCAGCTTAAATGCGGGGGATGGCAACTATGGCTACACCTTC. Protein: CASSLNAGDGNYGYTF.

There are a few counts of this clone. The chain combines TRBV7-9 with TRBJ1-2, with D hard to call. From germline, CDR1 is SEHNR and CDR2 FQNEAQ (reference sequence). This CDR3 is 11 amino acids long. V lost 5 bases to trimming and J lost 10 bases, with 11 bases between them. The CDR3 DNA reads TGTGCCAGCAGCCCCAACCTCTACTACACCTTC. It is translated as CASSPNLYYTF.

This clone has a count of ten or more. This rearrangement joins TRBV18 to TRBJ2-5; TRBD2 is a possible D gene (6 bases). Trimming removed 0 bases at V and 4 bases at J, with 6 bases between. The CDR3 covers 13 residues. Germline V CDR1 and CDR2: KGHSH, LQKENI. The CDR3 protein is CASSPPSGETQYF. The CDR3 DNA sequence: TGTGCCAGCTCACCACCTAGCGGAGAGACCCAGTACTTC.

A few counts support this clone. The gene calls are TRBV6-1 and TRBJ1-5; D might be TRBD1 (5 bases). The CDR3 runs 12 residues. The germline gives CDR1 MNHNS, CDR2 SASEGT. Deletions cut 6 bases from V and 6 bases from J, with 9 bases between. The CDR3 nucleotides are TGTGCCAGCAGAGCAGGGTTTCAGCCCCAGCATTTT. It translates to CASRAGFQPQHF.